The rows below give T cell receptor beta chains drawn from one sample of a study of T cell responses to AZD1222 COVID-19 vaccine. TCRdb keeps only in-frame clones here, not all; method: immunoSEQ multiplex PCR. The table lists 150,000 to 180,000 clones, more than 90% of them singletons. The specimen was peripheral blood, collected on day 0 of AZD1222 vaccination. The receptors here all came from an adult in good health. The CDR3 runs from the conserved cysteine through the conserved F or W.

TRBV5-1,CASSLRGLGADTQYF
TRBV18,CASSPDRANTGELFF
TRBV13,CASRFKGSAGNTIYF
TRBV20-1,CSAMASDEQYF
TRBV2,CAAQIGQAEKLFF
TRBV2,CASRVGRGSNQPQHF
TRBV19,CATHPGGFGYTF
TRBV7-8,CASSLFSSVNEQFF
TRBV5-1,CASSRSTGTDSPLHF
TRBV30,CAWSDRPTGGYTF
TRBV5-1,CASSLTWDSPLHF
TRBV19,CASSILGSNTGELFF
TRBV6-6,CASSPLGTGGWYNEQFF
TRBV12-3/TRBV12-4,CASSLGQVREQYF
TRBV6-5,CASSYLGESRNSPLHF
TRBV28,CASSLRGGYGYTF
TRBV4-2,CASSQDRAGSGAGTGELFF
TRBV9,CASGGYNEQFF
TRBV5-1,CASTPSGGSYGYTF
TRBV9,CASSVIGGQYNEQFF
TRBV14,CASSQGLWGEAFF
TRBV11-3,CASSSRDRAGTQYF
TRBV9,CASSLTGNTIYF
TRBV6-5,CASSPPPGLYEQYF
TRBV6-6,CASSSTGYGYTF
TRBV6-1,CASSESLPAGYTF
TRBV3-1/TRBV3-2,CASSRQGGNEQFF
TRBV11-3,CASSSTLLAGSRNGELFF
TRBV2,CASRGDRDGYTF
TRBV11-1,CASSPAGGGQPQHF
TRBV9,CASSVAKGASDEKLFF
TRBV5-1,CASSLAGGDTQYF
TRBV11-2,CASSPDYSGVFAYEQYF
TRBV15,CATSMGSGPYTF
TRBV18,CASSPGGFGEKLFF
TRBV30,CAVRASGGEAFF
TRBV30,CAWGGNTEAFF
TRBV5-1,CASSSQGGGYEQYF
TRBV19,CASQRQGGLYGYTF
TRBV6-4,CASSDCDRRVYNEQFF
TRBV9,CASSSEVHAQPQHF
TRBV7-2,CASSLGPQGASRNTEAFF
TRBV15,CATSRDRGRGYTF
TRBV3-1/TRBV3-2,CASSQREETQYF
TRBV15,CATSRPTGGARGYTF
TRBV27,CASSSQGAYGYTF
TRBV5-6,CASTGTGEKLFF
TRBV10-3,CAIRGPGGDNEQFF
TRBV18,CASSQGTNTNYGYTF
TRBV9,CASSVAGGYTDTQYF
TRBV3-1/TRBV3-2,CASSQDWPGLNTGELFF
TRBV5-6,CASSSPGLAGFYNEQFF
TRBV28,CASSAARRAQYF
TRBV28,CASSTPLDNYGYTF
TRBV6-5,CASNGDYGYTF
TRBV7-9,CASSLEPGYYGYTF